Following are 17 T cell receptor beta chains from one sample sequenced in a study of CXCR3-negative and CXCR3-positive naive CD8 T cells. Study-level points and caveats: TRB CDR3 hydrophobicity was greater in CXCR3-positive naive cells than in CXCR3-negative naive cells.

cDNA libraries for TRB were generated by 5' RACE incorporating UMI labels. TCRdb reanalyzed the 5' RACE reads, giving one entry per CDR3 protein sequence and no DNA. The table for this sample gives roughly 93,000 distinct CDR3 sequences. Antigens of these TCRs are unknown. Sequencing was done on a sample of naive CXCR3+ CD8+ T cells from blood. Indicated subset: CD45RO-CCR7+CD27+CD95- naive CD8+ T cells expressing CXCR3 (TNR3+). The origin of the receptors is a human donor in good health. Some clones in this sample may be carry-over from other donors' samples.

This chain uses TRBV29-1 with TRBJ2-1; TCRdb's D call of TRBD2 is untestable without DNA. The CDR3 runs 13 residues. Germline values: CDR1 SQVTM, CDR2 ANQGSEA. CDR3 sequence reads: CSVPTSGGPEQFF.

The chain combines TRBV7-9 with TRBJ2-7; there is no DNA to check the TCRdb D call of TRBD1. This CDR3 comprises 15 residues. The V gene's germline CDR1 is SEHNR and CDR2 FQNEAQ (reference sequence). The CDR3 loop is CASSSERTGIYEQYF.

This chain joins TRBV4-3 and TRBJ2-3; TCRdb designates TRBD1, a call that cannot be tested without DNA. Germline lookup yields CDR1 LGHNA and CDR2 YSLEER. The CDR3 spans 17 residues. This CDR3 is CASSQDRAGTSTDTQYF.

The J gene is TRBJ2-3, the V gene TRBV7-9; the TCRdb call, TRBD1, lacks DNA for checking. The CDR3 extends over 13 amino acids. Germline CDR1 reads SEHNR; CDR2 reads FQNEAQ (reference sequence). CDR3 sequence reads: CASEGQGPNTQYF.

The chain joins TRBV28 to TRBJ2-7; TCRdb gives TRBD1 as the D gene, but with no DNA this cannot be confirmed. This CDR3 spans 15 amino acids. Germline loops: CDR1 MDHEN, CDR2 SYDVKM. This CDR3 reads CASSWPGQGLYEQYF.

V usage is TRBV5-1 and J usage is TRBJ2-7. This CDR3 has 15 residues. Germline V gives CDR1 SGHRS, CDR2 YFSETQ. CDR3 region: CASSLVSEIRGEQYF. The full variable domain, completed using reference TRBV5-1 and TRBJ2-7, is KAGVTQTPRYLIKTRGQQVTLSCSPISGHRSVSWYQQTPGQGLQFLFEYFSETQRNKGNFPGRFSGRQFSNSRSEMNVSTLELGDSALYLCASSLVSEIRGEQYFGPGTRLTVT.

The genes are TRBV29-1 and TRBJ2-7; TCRdb's assignment of TRBD2 cannot be checked, as there is no DNA. The CDR3 is 16 amino acids. Germline assignment: CDR1 SQVTM and CDR2 ANQGSEA. The CDR3 sequence: CSVESSSRGLPYEQYF.

V and J are TRBV9 and TRBJ2-7; TCRdb's assignment of TRBD1 cannot be checked, as there is no DNA. Germline V gene data show CDR1 as SGDLS and CDR2 as YYNGEE. The CDR3 spans 15 residues. The CDR3 spells CASSVGGASSYEQYF.

The chain couples TRBV19 to TRBJ2-1; the TRBD1 assignment by TCRdb is unverifiable without DNA. CDR3 length equals 14 residues. Germline assignment: CDR1 LNHDA and CDR2 SQIVND (reference sequence). The CDR3: CASSLQTGWNEQFF.

The V gene is TRBV7-6, the J gene TRBJ1-1; checking the TCRdb D call of TRBD1 is not possible without DNA. This CDR3 has 14 residues. CDR1 and CDR2 (germline): SGHVS, FNYEAQ. The CDR3 is CASTRDRIGTEAFF. The complete variable domain, with remaining parts taken from reference TRBV7-6 and TRBJ1-1, reads GAGVSQSPRYKVTKRGQDVALRCDPISGHVSLYWYRQALGQGPEFLTYFNYEAQQDKSGLPNDRFSAERPEGSISTLTIQRTEQRDSAMYRCASTRDRIGTEAFFGQGTRLTVV.

The gene calls are TRBV6-1 and TRBJ2-7; as DNA is missing, the TRBD1 call by TCRdb cannot be tested. Germline assignment: CDR1 MNHNS and CDR2 SASEGT. CDR3 length: 15 residues. CDR3 loop: CASSEAGGRSYEQYF.

The genes are TRBV29-1 and TRBJ2-7; no DNA is available, so the TRBD2 call from TCRdb remains unchecked. The CDR3 runs to 15 residues. CDR1 SQVTM and CDR2 ANQGSEA come from the germline V gene. The CDR3 protein is CSVEQPGTSDGEQYF.

The chain recombines TRBV29-1 with TRBJ1-2; TCRdb's assignment of TRBD1 cannot be checked, as there is no DNA. Germline V lookup: CDR1 SQVTM, CDR2 ANQGSEA. CDR3 length: 13 amino acids. The CDR3 here is CSVESRGFYGYTF.

This chain uses TRBV18 with TRBJ2-1; without DNA, the TCRdb call of TRBD2 cannot be checked. CDR1 is KGHSH, CDR2 LQKENI, per germline. This CDR3 is built from 14 residues. This CDR3 is CASSPPLGYNEQFF.

The chain recombines TRBV5-1 with TRBJ2-7. The germline CDR1 and CDR2 sequences are SGHRS and YFSETQ. This CDR3 region has 13 residues. CDR3: CASSLGLLYEQYF.

This chain connects TRBV20-1 to TRBJ2-7; TCRdb calls TRBD1, which cannot be checked without DNA. The germline gives CDR1 DFQATT, CDR2 SNEGSKA (reference sequence). CDR3 length: 13 amino acids. CDR3 in amino acids: CSARDPGSYEQYF.

The V gene is TRBV30, the J gene TRBJ2-5; TCRdb lists TRBD2, though no DNA is available to test this call. Germline assignment: CDR1 GTSNPN and CDR2 SVGIG (reference sequence). The CDR3 sequence is 13 residues long. CDR3 protein: CACSEIGLAGHNF.